The following is a TCR beta chain sequence with its context. The antigen is undetermined. TCRdb's table, derived via immunoSEQ multiplex PCR, lists solely in-frame clones and lacks some. In the table there are roughly 100,000 clones, 85% to 95% of which are singletons. The sample is drawn from a study of siplizumab effects on memory and regulatory T cells. Germline V CDR1 and CDR2: GTSNPN, SVGIG (reference sequence). The CDR3 contains 14 residues. Trimming cost V 2 bases and J 10 bases, with 20 bases left between them. Study-wide results and limits: Naive T cells were seen as more diverse than memory cells and as major alloresponse contributors. Only a minor fraction of alloreactive clones mapped to unstimulated subsets.

Input material: CD4+ T cells sorted from blood. The TCR originated in a human donor in good health. V is TRBV30 and J is TRBJ1-1, with D tentatively TRBD1 (5 bases). In DNA, the CDR3 is TGTGCCTGGAGTCCATTATCCCATGGAGGGACAGCTTTCTTT. Translated, it gives CAWSPLSHGGTAFF.